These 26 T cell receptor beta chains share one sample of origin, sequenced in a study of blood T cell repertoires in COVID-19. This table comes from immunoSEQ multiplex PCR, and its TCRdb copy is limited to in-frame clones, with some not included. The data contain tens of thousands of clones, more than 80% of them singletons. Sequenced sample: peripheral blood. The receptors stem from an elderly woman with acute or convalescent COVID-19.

CDR3 residues: CASKKTVAGGDTQYF. The CDR3 region has the DNA TGTGCCAGCAAAAAAACCGTAGCGGGAGGAGATACGCAGTATTTT. V gene TRBV6-5 combines with J gene TRBJ2-3, with 10 bases aligning to TRBD2. Germline V gives CDR1 MNHEY, CDR2 SVGAGI. This CDR3 region has 15 residues. The ends lost 7 bases at V and 5 bases at J; junction bases unmatched: 9.

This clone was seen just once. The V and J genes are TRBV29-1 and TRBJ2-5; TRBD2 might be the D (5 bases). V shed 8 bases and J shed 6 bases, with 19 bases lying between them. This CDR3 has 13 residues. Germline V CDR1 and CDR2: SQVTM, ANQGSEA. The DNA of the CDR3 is TGCAGCTTTCTCCTACCGGGATCTCAGACCCAGTACTTC. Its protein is CSFLLPGSQTQYF.

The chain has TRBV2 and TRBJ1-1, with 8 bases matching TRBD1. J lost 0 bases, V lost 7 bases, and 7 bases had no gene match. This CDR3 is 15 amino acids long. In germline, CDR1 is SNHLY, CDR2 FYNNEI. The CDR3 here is CASMRAGGMNTEAFF. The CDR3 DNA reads TGTGCCAGCATGAGGGCAGGGGGCATGAACACTGAAGCTTTCTTT.

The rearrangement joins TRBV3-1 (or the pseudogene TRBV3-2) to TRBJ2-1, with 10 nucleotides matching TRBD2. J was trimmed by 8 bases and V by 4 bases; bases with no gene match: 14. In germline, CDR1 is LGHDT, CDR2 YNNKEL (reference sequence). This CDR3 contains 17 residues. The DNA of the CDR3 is TGTGCCAGCAGCCCGCTGGGGGCTAGCGGGAGTAGCTATGAGCAGTTCTTC. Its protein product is CASSPLGASGSSYEQFF.

The CDR3 region is CASSKGQGGIDTQYF. The CDR3 DNA is TGTGCCAGCAGCAAGGGACAGGGGGGGATAGATACGCAGTATTTT. The chain links TRBV7-2 to TRBJ2-3; 11 bases fit TRBD1. Trimming took 5 bases from V and 5 from J; bases not matched to a gene: 6. Germline V gives CDR1 SGHTA, CDR2 FQGNSA. The CDR3 runs 15 residues.

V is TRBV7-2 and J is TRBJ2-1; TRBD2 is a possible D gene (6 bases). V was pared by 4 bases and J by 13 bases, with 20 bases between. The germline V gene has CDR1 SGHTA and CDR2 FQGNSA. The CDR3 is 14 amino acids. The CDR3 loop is CASSSPSRWEDQFF. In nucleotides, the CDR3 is TGTGCCAGCAGCTCGCCAAGCCGGTGGGAGGACCAGTTCTTC.

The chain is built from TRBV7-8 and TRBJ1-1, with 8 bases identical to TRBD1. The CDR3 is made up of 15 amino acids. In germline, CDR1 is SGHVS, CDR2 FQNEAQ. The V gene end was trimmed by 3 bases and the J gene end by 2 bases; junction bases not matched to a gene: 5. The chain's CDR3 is CASSLTGATNTEAFF. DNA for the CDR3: TGTGCCAGCAGCTTGACAGGGGCGACAAACACTGAAGCTTTCTTT. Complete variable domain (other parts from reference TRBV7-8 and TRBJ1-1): GAGVSQSPRYKVAKRGQDVALRCDPISGHVSLFWYQQALGQGPEFLTYFQNEAQLDKSGLPSDRFFAERPEGSVSTLKIQRTQQEDSAVYLCASSLTGATNTEAFFGQGTRLTVV.

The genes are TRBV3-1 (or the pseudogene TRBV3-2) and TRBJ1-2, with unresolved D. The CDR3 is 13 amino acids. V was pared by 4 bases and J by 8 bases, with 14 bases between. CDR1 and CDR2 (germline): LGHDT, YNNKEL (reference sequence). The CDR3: CASSPGWEQGYTF. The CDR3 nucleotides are TGTGCCAGCAGCCCCGGGTGGGAGCAGGGCTACACCTTC.

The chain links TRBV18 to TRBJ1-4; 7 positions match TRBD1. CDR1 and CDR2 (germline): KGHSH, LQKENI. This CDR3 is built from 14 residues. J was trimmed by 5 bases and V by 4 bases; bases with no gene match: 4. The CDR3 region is CASSLRGSNEKLFF. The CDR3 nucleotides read TGTGCCAGCTCACTCAGGGGGTCAAATGAAAAACTGTTTTTT.

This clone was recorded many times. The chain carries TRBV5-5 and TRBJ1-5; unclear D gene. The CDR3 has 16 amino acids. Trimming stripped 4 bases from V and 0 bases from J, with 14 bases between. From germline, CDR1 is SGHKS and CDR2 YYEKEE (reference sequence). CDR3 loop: CASSPGGVNSNQPQHF. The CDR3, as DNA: TGTGCCAGCAGCCCTGGCGGAGTTAATAGCAATCAGCCCCAGCATTTT.

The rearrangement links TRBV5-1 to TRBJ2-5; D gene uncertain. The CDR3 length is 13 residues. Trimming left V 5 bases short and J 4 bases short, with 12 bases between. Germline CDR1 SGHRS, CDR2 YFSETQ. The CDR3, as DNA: TGCGCCAGCAGAGACACCATGGGAGAGACCCAGTACTTC. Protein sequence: CASRDTMGETQYF.

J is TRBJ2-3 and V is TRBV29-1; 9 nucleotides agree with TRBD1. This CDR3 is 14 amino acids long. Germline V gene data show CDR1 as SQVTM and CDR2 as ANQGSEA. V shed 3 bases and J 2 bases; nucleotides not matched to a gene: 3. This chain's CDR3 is CSVDRQGDTDTQYF. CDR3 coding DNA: TGCAGCGTTGACAGACAGGGGGACACAGATACGCAGTATTTT.

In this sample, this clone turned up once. CDR3 bases: TGTGCCAGCAGCGATCGACAGAATAATGAAAAACTGTTTTTT. It specifies CASSDRQNNEKLFF. V is TRBV9 and J is TRBJ1-4, with D tentatively TRBD1 (5 bases). Trimming cost V 3 bases and J 4 bases, with 10 bases left between them. In germline, CDR1 is SGDLS, CDR2 YYNGEE. This CDR3 has 14 amino acids. The full variable domain, completed using reference TRBV9 and TRBJ1-4, is DSGVTQTPKHLITATGQRVTLRCSPRSGDLSVYWYQQSLDQGLQFLIQYYNGEERAKGNILERFSAQQFPDLHSELNLSSLELGDSALYFCASSDRQNNEKLFFGSGTQLSVL.

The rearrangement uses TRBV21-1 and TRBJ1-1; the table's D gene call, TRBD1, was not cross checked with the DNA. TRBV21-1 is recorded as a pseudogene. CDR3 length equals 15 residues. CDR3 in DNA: TGTGCCAGCAGGGGGCCCGGACAGGGGAACACTGAAGCTTTCTTT. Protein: CASRGPGQGNTEAFF.

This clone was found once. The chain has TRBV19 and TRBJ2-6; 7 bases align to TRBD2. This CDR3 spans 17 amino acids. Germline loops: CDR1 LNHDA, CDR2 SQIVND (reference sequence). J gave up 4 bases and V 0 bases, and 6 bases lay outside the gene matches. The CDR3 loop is CASSIDARGVGANVLTF. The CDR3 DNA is TGTGCCAGTAGTATAGACGCACGGGGGGTCGGGGCCAACGTCCTGACTTTC.

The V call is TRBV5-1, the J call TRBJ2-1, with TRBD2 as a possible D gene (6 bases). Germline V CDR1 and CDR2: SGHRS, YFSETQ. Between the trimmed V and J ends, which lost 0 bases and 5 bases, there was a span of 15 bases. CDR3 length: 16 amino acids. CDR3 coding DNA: TGCGCCAGCAGCTTGGAGCCGGGAGTTAACCACAATGAGCAGTTCTTC. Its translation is CASSLEPGVNHNEQFF.

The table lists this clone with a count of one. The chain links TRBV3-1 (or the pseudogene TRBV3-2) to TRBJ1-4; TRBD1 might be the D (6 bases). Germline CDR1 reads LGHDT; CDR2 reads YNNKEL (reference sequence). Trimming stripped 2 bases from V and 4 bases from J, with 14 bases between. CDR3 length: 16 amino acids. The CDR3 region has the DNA TGTGCCAGCAGCCAATCCACAGGGATCGGTAATGAAAAACTGTTTTTT. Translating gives CASSQSTGIGNEKLFF.

CDR3 coding DNA: TGTGCCAGCACAGGAGGTGGAGAGACCCAGTACTTC. Translating gives CASTGGGETQYF. The chain combines TRBV2 with TRBJ2-5; TRBD2 might be the D (5 bases). Trimming shortened V by 7 bases and J by 4 bases, and 10 bases separated the two germline ends. The germline V gene has CDR1 SNHLY and CDR2 FYNNEI. The CDR3 contains 12 residues.

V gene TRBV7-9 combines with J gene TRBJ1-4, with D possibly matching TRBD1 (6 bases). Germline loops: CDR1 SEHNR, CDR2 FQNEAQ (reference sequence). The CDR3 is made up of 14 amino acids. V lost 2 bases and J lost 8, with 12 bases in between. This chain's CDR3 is CASSLQGIGEKLFF. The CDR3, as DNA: TGTGCCAGCAGCTTACAGGGGATCGGAGAAAAACTGTTTTTT.

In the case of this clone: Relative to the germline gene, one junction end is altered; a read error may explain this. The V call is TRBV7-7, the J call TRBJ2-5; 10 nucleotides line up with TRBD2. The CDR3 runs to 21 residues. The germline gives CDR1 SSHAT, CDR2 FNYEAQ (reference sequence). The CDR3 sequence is CASSYRLSGRIRPRDQETQYF. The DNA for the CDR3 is TGTGCTAGCAGCTACCGACTTAGCGGGAGGATCCGTCCCCGTGACCAAGAGACCCAGTACTTC.

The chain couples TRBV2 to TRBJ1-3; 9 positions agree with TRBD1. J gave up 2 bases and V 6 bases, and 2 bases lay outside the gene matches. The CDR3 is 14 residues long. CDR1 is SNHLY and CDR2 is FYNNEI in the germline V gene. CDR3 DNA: TGTGCCAGCAGGGACAGGGGCGCTGGAAACACCATATATTTT. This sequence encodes CASRDRGAGNTIYF.

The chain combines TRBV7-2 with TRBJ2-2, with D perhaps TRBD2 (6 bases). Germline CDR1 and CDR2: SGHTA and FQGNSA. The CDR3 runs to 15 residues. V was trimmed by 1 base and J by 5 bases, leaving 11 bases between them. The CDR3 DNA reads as TGTGCCAGCAGCTTAGGAGGAGGGCGTACCGGGGAGCTGTTTTTT. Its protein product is CASSLGGGRTGELFF. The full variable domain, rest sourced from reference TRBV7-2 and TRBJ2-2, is GAGVSQSPSNKVTEKGKDVELRCDPISGHTALYWYRQSLGQGLEFLIYFQGNSAPDKSGLPSDRFSAERTGGSVSTLTIQRTQQEDSAVYLCASSLGGGRTGELFFGEGSRLTVL.

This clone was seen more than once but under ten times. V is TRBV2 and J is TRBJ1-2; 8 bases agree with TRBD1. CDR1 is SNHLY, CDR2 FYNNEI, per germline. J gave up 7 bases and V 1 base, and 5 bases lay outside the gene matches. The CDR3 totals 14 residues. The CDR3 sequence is CASSEGLQGVGYTF. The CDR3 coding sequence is TGTGCCAGCAGTGAAGGGTTACAGGGGGTTGGCTACACCTTC.

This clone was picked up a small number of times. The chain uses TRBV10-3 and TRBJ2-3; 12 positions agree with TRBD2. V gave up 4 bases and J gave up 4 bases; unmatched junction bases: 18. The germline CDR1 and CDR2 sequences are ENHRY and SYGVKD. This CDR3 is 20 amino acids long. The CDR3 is CAISGGLAGAERGSADTQYF. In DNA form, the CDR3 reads TGTGCCATCAGTGGGGGACTAGCGGGCGCCGAGAGAGGGAGTGCAGATACGCAGTATTTT.

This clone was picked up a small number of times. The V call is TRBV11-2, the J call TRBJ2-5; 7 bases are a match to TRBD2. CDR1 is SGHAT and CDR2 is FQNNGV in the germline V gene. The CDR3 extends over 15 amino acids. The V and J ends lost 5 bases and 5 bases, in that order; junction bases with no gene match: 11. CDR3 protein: CASSPMAGAAETQYF. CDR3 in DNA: TGTGCCAGCAGCCCTATGGCGGGAGCGGCGGAGACCCAGTACTTC. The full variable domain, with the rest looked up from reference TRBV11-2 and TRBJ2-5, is EAGVAQSPRYKIIEKRQSVAFWCNPISGHATLYWYQQILGQGPKLLIQFQNNGVVDDSQLPKDRFSAERLKGVDSTLKIQPAKLEDSAVYLCASSPMAGAAETQYFGPGTRLLVL.

The DNA for the CDR3 is TGTGCCAGCAGCTTAATAGCGGGAGATGAGCAGTTCTTC. The encoded protein is CASSLIAGDEQFF. This chain joins TRBV7-3 and TRBJ2-1; 9 bases map to TRBD2. With V trimmed by 1 base and J by 8 bases, 0 bases remained unmatched. CDR1 is SGHTA, CDR2 FQGTGA, per germline. The CDR3 is 13 residues long. The full variable domain, rest sourced from reference TRBV7-3 and TRBJ2-1, is GAGVSQTPSNKVTEKGKYVELRCDPISGHTALYWYRQSLGQGPEFLIYFQGTGAADDSGLPNDRFFAVRPEGSVSTLKIQRTERGDSAVYLCASSLIAGDEQFFGPGTRLTVL.